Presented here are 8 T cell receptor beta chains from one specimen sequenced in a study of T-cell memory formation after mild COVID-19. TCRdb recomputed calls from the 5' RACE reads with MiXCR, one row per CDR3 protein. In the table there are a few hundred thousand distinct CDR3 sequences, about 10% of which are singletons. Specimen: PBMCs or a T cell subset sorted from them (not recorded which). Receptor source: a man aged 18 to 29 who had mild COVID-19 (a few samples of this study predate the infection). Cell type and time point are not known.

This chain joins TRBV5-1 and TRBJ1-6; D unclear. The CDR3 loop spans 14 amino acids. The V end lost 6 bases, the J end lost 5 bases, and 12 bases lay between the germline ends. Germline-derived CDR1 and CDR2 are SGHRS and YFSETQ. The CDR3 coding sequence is TGCGCCAGCAAGCCGGGCCAAGATAATTCACCCCTCCACTTT. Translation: CASKPGQDNSPLHF.

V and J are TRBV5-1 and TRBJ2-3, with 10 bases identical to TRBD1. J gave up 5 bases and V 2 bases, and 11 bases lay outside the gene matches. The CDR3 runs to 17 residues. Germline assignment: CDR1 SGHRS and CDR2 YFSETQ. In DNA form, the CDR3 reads TGCGCCAGCAGCTTTAGTTCCAGGACAGGGGGGAAAGATACGCAGTATTTT. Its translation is CASSFSSRTGGKDTQYF.

CDR3 in amino acids: CASSGREGELFF. The CDR3 DNA follows: TGTGCCAGCAGCGGGAGGGAGGGGGAGCTGTTTTTT. The chain links TRBV7-2 to TRBJ2-2; TRBD2 agrees at 7 bases. Germline-derived CDR1 and CDR2 are SGHTA and FQGNSA. The CDR3 runs 12 residues. Unmatched junction bases numbered 2, after V lost 5 bases and J lost 8 bases.

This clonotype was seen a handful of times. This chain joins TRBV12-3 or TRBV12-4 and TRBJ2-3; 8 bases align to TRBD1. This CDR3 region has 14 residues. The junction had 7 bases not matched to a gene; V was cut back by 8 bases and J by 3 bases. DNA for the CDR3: TGTGCCAGCGGTGGACAGGGAATAACAGATACGCAGTATTTT. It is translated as CASGGQGITDTQYF.

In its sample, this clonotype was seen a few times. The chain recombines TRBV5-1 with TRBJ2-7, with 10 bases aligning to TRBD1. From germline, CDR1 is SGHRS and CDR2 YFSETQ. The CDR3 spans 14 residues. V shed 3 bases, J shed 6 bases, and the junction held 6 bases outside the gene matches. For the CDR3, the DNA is TGCGCCAGCAGCTGGGGACAGGGGTTTGGCGAGCAGTACTTC. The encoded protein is CASSWGQGFGEQYF.

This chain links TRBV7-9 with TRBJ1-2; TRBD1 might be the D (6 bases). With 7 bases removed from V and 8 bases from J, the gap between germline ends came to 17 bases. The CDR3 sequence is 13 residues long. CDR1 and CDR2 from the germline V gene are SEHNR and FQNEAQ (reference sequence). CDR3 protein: CASTPGGAYGYTF. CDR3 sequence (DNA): TGTGCCAGCACCCCTGGGGGCGCCTACGGCTACACCTTC.

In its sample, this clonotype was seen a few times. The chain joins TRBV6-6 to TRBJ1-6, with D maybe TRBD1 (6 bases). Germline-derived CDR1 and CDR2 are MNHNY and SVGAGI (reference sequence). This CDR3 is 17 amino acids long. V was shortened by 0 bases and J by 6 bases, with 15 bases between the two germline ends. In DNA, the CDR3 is TGTGCCAGCAGTTACTCCCCGCCGGGACATTTTAATTCACCCCTCCACTTT. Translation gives CASSYSPPGHFNSPLHF.

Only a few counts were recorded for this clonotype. CDR3 in DNA: TGCGCCAGCAGCTCAGGACCTAGTAATGAAAAACTGTTTTTT. This gives the protein CASSSGPSNEKLFF. The chain links TRBV5-1 to TRBJ1-4; D gene ambiguous. The CDR3 has 14 residues. CDR1 is SGHRS, CDR2 YFSETQ, per germline. V dropped 3 bases and J dropped 4 bases, with 10 bases sitting between them.